The source of this T cell receptor beta chain is a study of naive CD8 T cells in extremely preterm neonates. Germline V gene sequence: CDR1 SGHAT, CDR2 FQDESV (reference sequence). The V gene end was trimmed by 4 bases and the J gene end by 4 bases; junction bases not matched to a gene: 6. The CDR3 length is 15 residues. The method was immunoSEQ multiplex PCR; TCRdb's version includes in-frame clones alone and lacks a portion of them. The sample has more than 4,500 clones; just under 98% are singletons. The clonotype comes from a human donor in good health. This chain uses TRBV11-1 with TRBJ2-1, with 8 nucleotides matching TRBD2. Material for sequencing was naive CD8+ T cells from blood. In DNA, the CDR3 is TGTGCCAGCAGCTCTCTAGCGGGCCTGTACAATGAGCAGTTCTTC. Translating it yields CASSSLAGLYNEQFF.